This section outlines one T cell receptor (beta chain) sequence together with its context. Its specificity is not known. The data were obtained in a study of early T cells in non-severe SARS-CoV-2 infection. Across the whole study: The chains were unpaired, and the sequenced material was bulk RNA from unsorted whole blood. Study results and caveats: VDJdb matching favored anti-spike CD8 responses, missing private and CD4 specificities.

From germline, CDR1 is LGHDT and CDR2 YNNKEL (reference sequence). The CDR3 is 14 amino acids. V lost 1 base and J lost 10, with 14 bases in between. Individual cDNA molecules were tagged with unique molecular identifiers. Via MiXCR, TCRdb re-called the 5' RACE reads, giving one row per CDR3 protein. The data hold roughly 80,000 distinct CDR3 sequences, with roughly an eighth observed a single time. The V and J genes are TRBV3-1 and TRBJ2-1; D not certain. The clonotype originates from an adult who was a healthcare worker with PCR-confirmed SARS-CoV-2 infection or an uninfected control (not recorded which). The sample consisted of whole blood. The CDR3 spells CASSQGPPIGEQFF. CDR3 in DNA: TGTGCCAGCAGCCAAGGGCCACCTATTGGCGAGCAGTTCTTC.